What follows describes a single T cell receptor (beta chain). The target antigen is unknown. A universal primer site was created by template switching, with the cDNA bearing unique molecular identifiers. Using its own MiXCR run on the 5' RACE reads, TCRdb lists one record per CDR3 protein. The sample lists 240,000 or so distinct CDR3 sequences, approximately 10% occurring once. These data are taken from a study of identical twins. Findings and limits, study-wide: Its conclusions, products of cross-sectional statistical analysis, did not come from following the same donors. Excess twin sharing in beta out-of-frame sequences was weaker.

The CDR3 length is 14 residues. With 4 bases removed from V and 5 bases from J, the gap between germline ends came to 17 bases. Germline values: CDR1 DFQATT, CDR2 SNEGSKA (reference sequence). This chain uses TRBV20-1 with TRBJ2-5; no reliable D call. The sequence came from a man aged 50 or older in good health. Material for sequencing was memory T cells sorted from blood. CDR3 nucleotide sequence: TGCAGTGCTACCCTAAGAGGTAGCTTGGAGACCCAGTACTTC. Translating it yields CSATLRGSLETQYF.